This T cell receptor beta chain was recovered during a study of metastatic and nonmetastatic thyroid tumors. Overall study context: Comparison of repertoires was carried out across blood and tumor or nodule tissue from malignant and benign thyroid patients. Study conclusions and caveats: Malignant tumors reportedly showed significantly higher TCR beta diversity than benign nodules in both blood and tumor.

TCRdb re-processed the PCR reads through MiXCR. The repertoire consists of some 19,000 clones, with roughly a sixth occurring once and the leading ten covering 38%. This clone was recorded at least ten times. Its antigen is as yet unknown. V dropped 0 bases and J dropped 12 bases, with 11 bases sitting between them. Germline V gives CDR1 KGHDR, CDR2 SFDVKD. The CDR3 loop spans 13 amino acids. There were no patients who had received any treatment before thyroid surgery. This chain connects TRBV24-1 to TRBJ2-1; D is unclear. Sequences were obtained from blood. This receptor was taken from a female donor with papillary thyroid cancer or a benign thyroid nodule (not recorded which). Some clones in this sample may be carry-over from other donors' samples. As DNA, the CDR3 is TGTGCCACCAGTGATTTGTGGGGATCTGGGCAGTTCTTC. It codes for CATSDLWGSGQFF.